This record looks at one T cell receptor (beta chain) sequence and its context. Repertoires were generated with immunoSEQ multiplex PCR, while TCRdb's copy carries only in-frame clones and drops some. The sample contains about 400,000 clones, just over 85% of which appear only once. The approximately 120-subject validation cohort, separate from the 666-subject first cohort, included the donors. The CDR3 extends over 15 amino acids. V dropped 4 bases and J dropped 0 bases, with 13 bases sitting between them. Germline CDR1 SNHLY, CDR2 FYNNEI. This sample is drawn from a study of cytomegalovirus exposure and HLA in healthy donors. Study background: Later, an analysis reported that the roughly 120 validation repertoires had used the same platform as the approximately 660 first-cohort repertoires.

The sample was PBMCs. This clonotype was obtained from a young woman in good health and CMV-seronegative. The V call is TRBV2, the J call TRBJ2-7; TRBD1 is a possible D gene (6 bases). The CDR3 sequence: CASSGVQGYSYEQYF. The CDR3 DNA reads TGTGCCAGCAGTGGTGTACAGGGTTACTCCTACGAGCAGTACTTC.